This is a list of T cell receptor beta chains from one sample in a study of shared clonotypes between healthy human individuals. Clones were read by immunoSEQ multiplex PCR, and TCRdb kept only the in-frame ones, dropping some. The sample shows roughly 450,000 clones, 75% to 85% of them seen only once. Sequencing was carried out using PBMCs. Receptors originate from a woman aged 40 to 49 in good health. Some clones in this sample may be carry-over from other donors' samples. The CDR3 runs from the conserved cysteine through the conserved F or W. Each record gives: clone size, J gene, V gene, D gene, CDR3 length, CDR3 protein, CDR3 DNA. D genes are given only for firm matches. Only some rows state a clone size, as once, few, many or a class for expanded clones.

>NA|TRBJ1-2|TRBV20-1|TRBD1|11
CSAWTGPGYTF
TGCAGTGCTTGGACAGGGCCTGGCTACACCTTC
>NA|TRBJ1-1|TRBV5-4|NA|12
CASSFGLTEAFF
TGTGCCAGCAGCTTTGGTTTGACTGAAGCTTTCTTT
>few|TRBJ1-2|TRBV2|NA|14
CASSPISQGYGYTF
TGTGCCAGCAGTCCTATATCACAGGGATATGGCTACACCTTC
>NA|TRBJ2-7|TRBV6-1|NA|13
CASSDVTPYEQYF
TGTGCCAGCAGTGATGTCACACCCTACGAGCAGTACTTC
>once|TRBJ2-1|TRBV11-2|TRBD2|16
CASSPTGLAGDNEQFF
TGTGCCAGCAGCCCTACAGGACTAGCGGGAGACAATGAGCAGTTCTTC
>NA|TRBJ2-7|TRBV6-5|TRBD2|14
CASSRASGHYEQYF
TGTGCCAGCAGTAGGGCTAGCGGACACTACGAGCAGTACTTC
>NA|TRBJ2-2|TRBV27|TRBD1|16
CASATGTGGAYGELFF
TGTGCCAGCGCCACCGGGACAGGGGGCGCTTACGGGGAGCTGTTTTTT
>NA|TRBJ2-1|TRBV5-1|TRBD2|17
CASSLYQAGGPMSEQFF
TGCGCCAGCAGCTTGTACCAAGCGGGAGGGCCCATGAGTGAGCAGTTCTTC
>NA|TRBJ1-2|TRBV6-4|NA|14
CASRGEATGYGYTF
TGTGCCAGCAGGGGCGAGGCTACGGGCTATGGCTACACCTTC
>NA|TRBJ1-5|TRBV4-1|NA|16
CASSQFPAGSNQPQHF
TGCGCCAGCAGCCAATTCCCCGCGGGCAGCAATCAGCCCCAGCATTTT
>few|TRBJ1-5|TRBV19|NA|15
CASSIMALTHQPQHF
TGTGCCAGTAGTATAATGGCCCTGACCCATCAGCCCCAGCATTTT
>NA|TRBJ1-4|TRBV6-1|TRBD1|16
CASSESQGDGNEKLFF
TGTGCCAGCAGTGAGAGTCAGGGGGACGGGAATGAAAAACTGTTTTTT
>NA|TRBJ1-1|TRBV5-4|NA|12
CASSLQGTEAFF
TGTGCCAGCAGTTTACAGGGTACTGAAGCTTTCTTT
>once|TRBJ1-2|TRBV5-8|TRBD1|15
CASSFPGQTNYGYTF
TGTGCCAGCAGCTTCCCGGGACAGACTAACTATGGCTACACCTTC
>NA|TRBJ2-3|TRBV27|TRBD2|19
CASSFLPWTSGRAKDTQYF
TGTGCCAGCAGTTTTCTCCCCTGGACTAGCGGGAGGGCCAAAGATACGCAGTATTTT
>many|TRBJ1-1|TRBV30|NA|17
CAWSRFGGLQGNTEAFF
TGTGCCTGGAGTAGATTCGGTGGATTGCAGGGGAACACTGAAGCTTTCTTT
>once|TRBJ2-7|TRBV5-1|NA|15
CASSYATGTLEEQYF
TGCGCCAGCAGCTACGCGACAGGGACTTTGGAGGAGCAGTACTTC
>NA|TRBJ2-7|TRBV15|NA|14
CATSRGQGSYEQYF
TGTGCCACCAGCAGAGGCCAGGGCTCCTACGAGCAGTACTTC
>NA|TRBJ2-7|TRBV6-1|TRBD2|16
CASSDFPGLNSYEQYF
TGTGCCAGCAGTGATTTCCCGGGACTAAATTCCTACGAGCAGTACTTC
>NA|TRBJ1-2|TRBV28|NA|16
CASSLVSLRRGEGYTF
TGTGCCAGCAGTTTAGTATCCCTGAGAAGGGGGGAGGGCTACACCTTC
>NA|TRBJ2-5|TRBV10-2|TRBD2|14
CASKSGRASETQYF
TGCGCCAGCAAAAGCGGGAGGGCCTCAGAGACCCAGTACTTC
>NA|TRBJ2-7|TRBV28|NA|14
CASSGALFPFGQYF
TGTGCCAGCAGTGGCGCCCTTTTCCCTTTTGGGCAGTACTTC
>NA|TRBJ2-5|TRBV5-5|TRBD2|17
CASSLAGTSGAQETQYF
TGTGCCAGCAGCTTGGCGGGGACTAGCGGGGCACAAGAGACCCAGTACTTC
>NA|TRBJ2-7|TRBV5-6|TRBD2|16
CASSQMGASGSYEQYF
TGTGCCAGCAGCCAGATGGGGGCTAGCGGGAGTTACGAGCAGTACTTC
>once|TRBJ2-2|TRBV19|TRBD2|16
CASSILASGTTGELFF
TGTGCCAGTAGTATACTCGCTAGCGGGACCACCGGGGAGCTGTTTTTT